The sequence of this T cell receptor beta chain was determined in a study of blood T cells in healthy people across ages. General study points: Donor CMV infection status was unknown, possibly confounding age-related changes in expanded clonotypes. Estimates drawn from one million T cells were deemed to understate diversity.

A sample-barcoded 5' primer and a J-beta primer mix were used in a second PCR of roughly 7 to 11 cycles. TCRdb used MiXCR to reprocess the 5' RACE reads, holding one entry per CDR3 protein. The profile shows fewer than 950,000 distinct CDR3 sequences, around 36% of them singletons. Concerning this clonotype itself: Its antigen is as yet unknown.

The germline V gene encodes CDR1 SGDLS and CDR2 YYNGEE. CDR3 length: 15 amino acids. The rearrangement uses TRBV9 and TRBJ2-1, with D perhaps assigned TRBD1 or TRBD2 (6 bases each). The J call may be faulty, since TRBJ2-7 better matches the DNA end. The TCR comes from a man aged 18 to 30 in good health. Sequencing input: blood. The CDR3 DNA is TGTGCCAGCAGCGGGGGGGACAACTCCTACAATGAGCAGTACTTC. This sequence encodes CASSGGDNSYNEQYF.